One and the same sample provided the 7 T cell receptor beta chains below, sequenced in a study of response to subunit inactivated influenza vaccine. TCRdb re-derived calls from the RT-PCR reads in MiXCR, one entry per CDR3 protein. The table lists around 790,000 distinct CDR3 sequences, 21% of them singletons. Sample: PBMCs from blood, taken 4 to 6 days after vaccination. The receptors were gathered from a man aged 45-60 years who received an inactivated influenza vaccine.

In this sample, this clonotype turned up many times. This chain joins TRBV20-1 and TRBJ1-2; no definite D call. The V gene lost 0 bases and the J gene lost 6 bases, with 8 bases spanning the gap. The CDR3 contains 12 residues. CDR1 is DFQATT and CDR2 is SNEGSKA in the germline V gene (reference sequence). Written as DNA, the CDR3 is TGCAGTGCTAGAGATAATCTTAATGGCTACACCTTC. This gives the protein CSARDNLNGYTF.

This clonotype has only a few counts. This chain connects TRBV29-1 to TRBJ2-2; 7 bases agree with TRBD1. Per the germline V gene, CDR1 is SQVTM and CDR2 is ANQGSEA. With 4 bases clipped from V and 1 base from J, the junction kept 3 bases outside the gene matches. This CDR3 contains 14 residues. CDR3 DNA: TGCAGCGTTGCCCGGGACAGGAACACCGGGGAGCTGTTTTTT. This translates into CSVARDRNTGELFF.

The CDR3 DNA follows: TGTGCCAGCAGACCAGGGAGGAATGAGCAGTTCTTC. Residues: CASRPGRNEQFF. The chain has TRBV12-3 or TRBV12-4 and TRBJ2-1, with D tentatively TRBD2 (6 bases). V was pared by 6 bases and J by 7 bases, with 10 bases between. There are 12 residues in the CDR3.

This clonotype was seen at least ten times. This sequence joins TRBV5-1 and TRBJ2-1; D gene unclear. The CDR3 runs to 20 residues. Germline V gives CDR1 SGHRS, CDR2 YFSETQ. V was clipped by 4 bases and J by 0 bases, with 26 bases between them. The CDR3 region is CASSATPGSGPPYSYNEQFF. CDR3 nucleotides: TGCGCCAGCAGCGCGACTCCTGGTTCAGGACCTCCTTACTCCTACAATGAGCAGTTCTTC.

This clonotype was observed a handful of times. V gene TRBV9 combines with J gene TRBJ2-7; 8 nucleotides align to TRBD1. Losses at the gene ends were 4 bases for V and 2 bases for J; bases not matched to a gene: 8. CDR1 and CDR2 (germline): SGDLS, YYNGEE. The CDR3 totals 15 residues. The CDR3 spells CASSPSRDRPYEQYF. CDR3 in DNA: TGTGCCAGCAGCCCAAGTCGGGACAGGCCCTACGAGCAGTACTTC.

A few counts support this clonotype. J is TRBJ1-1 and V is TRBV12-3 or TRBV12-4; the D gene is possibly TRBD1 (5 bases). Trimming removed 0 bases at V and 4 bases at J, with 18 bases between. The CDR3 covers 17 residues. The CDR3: CASSLAYPPLGGTEAFF. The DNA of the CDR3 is TGTGCCAGCAGTTTAGCGTATCCCCCCCTCGGGGGCACTGAAGCTTTCTTT.

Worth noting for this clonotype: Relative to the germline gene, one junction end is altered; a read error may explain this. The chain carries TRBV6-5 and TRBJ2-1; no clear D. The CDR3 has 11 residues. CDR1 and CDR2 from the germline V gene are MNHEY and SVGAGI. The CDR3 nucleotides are TGTGCCAGCAGTTCTTTCAATGAGCAGTCCTTC. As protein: CASSSFNEQSF.